Following are 26 T cell receptor beta chains from one sample sequenced in a study of T cell responses to AZD1222 COVID-19 vaccine. Data came from immunoSEQ multiplex PCR; TCRdb stores just in-frame clones and leaves some out. The sample lists over 150,000 clones; 80% to 95% were seen once. The sequenced sample was peripheral blood, obtained on day 0 of AZD1222 vaccination. The receptor source for this set is an adult in good health.

The rearrangement joins TRBV7-2 to TRBJ2-3; 10 positions match TRBD2. The CDR3 totals 18 residues. V lost 1 base to trimming and J lost 1 base; unmatched junction nucleotides: 8. Germline V gene data show CDR1 as SGHTA and CDR2 as FQGNSA. The CDR3: CASSLGAGGPPGTDTQYF. The CDR3 DNA follows: TGTGCCAGCAGCTTAGGAGCGGGGGGGCCACCCGGCACAGATACGCAGTATTTT.

CDR3 bases: TGTGCCAGTAGTATGAGCAGGTCGAGTGAAGCTTTCTTT. This codes for CASSMSRSSEAFF. The chain employs TRBV19 and TRBJ1-1; D unclear. The V gene lost 3 bases and the J gene lost 7 bases, with 12 bases spanning the gap. Per the germline V gene, CDR1 is LNHDA and CDR2 is SQIVND (reference sequence). CDR3 length: 13 residues. Using reference TRBV19 and TRBJ1-1 for the parts outside the CDR3, the full variable domain is DGGITQSPKYLFRKEGQNVTLSCEQNLNHDAMYWYRQDPGQGLRLIYYSQIVNDFQKGDIAEGYSVSREKKESFPLTVTSAQKNPTAFYLCASSMSRSSEAFFGQGTRLTVV.

The J gene is TRBJ1-4, the V gene TRBV7-2; D might be TRBD1 (5 bases). Trimming pared 1 base from V and 8 bases from J, leaving 14 bases between. The CDR3 length is 15 residues. Germline V CDR1 and CDR2: SGHTA, FQGNSA. The CDR3 loop reads CASSLVGGLGEKLFF. The CDR3 DNA reads as TGTGCCAGCAGCTTAGTTGGGGGGTTGGGGGAAAAACTGTTTTTT.

The chain joins TRBV2 to TRBJ1-4, with D possibly TRBD1 on 5 matching bases. This CDR3 is built from 13 residues. V lost 8 bases and J lost 7, with 14 bases in between. Germline V CDR1 and CDR2: SNHLY, FYNNEI. The CDR3 region is CASRAGGGEKLFF. In DNA, the CDR3 is TGTGCCAGCCGGGCGGGCGGGGGTGAAAAACTGTTTTTT.

The chain has TRBV5-5 and TRBJ2-2; D may be TRBD1 (5 bases). V lost 2 bases to trimming and J lost 2 bases, with 7 bases between them. Germline CDR1 is SGHKS and CDR2 is YYEKEE (reference sequence). There are 14 residues in the CDR3. The CDR3 sequence is CASSLTGNTGELFF. CDR3 sequence (DNA): TGTGCCAGCAGCTTAACAGGAAACACCGGGGAGCTGTTTTTT.

CDR3 coding DNA: TGTGCCAGCAGCTTAGGATCAGCGGGGGCCGACAATGAGCAGTTCTTC. Its protein product is CASSLGSAGADNEQFF. This chain connects TRBV7-2 to TRBJ2-1; the match to TRBD2 covers 8 bases. The CDR3 spans 16 residues. J gave up 5 bases and V 1 base, and 7 bases lay outside the gene matches. The germline V gene encodes CDR1 SGHTA and CDR2 FQGNSA. Supplemented by reference TRBV7-2 and TRBJ2-1, the full variable domain reads GAGVSQSPSNKVTEKGKDVELRCDPISGHTALYWYRQSLGQGLEFLIYFQGNSAPDKSGLPSDRFSAERTGGSVSTLTIQRTQQEDSAVYLCASSLGSAGADNEQFFGPGTRLTVL.

CDR3 nucleotides: TGTGCCAGCAGTTTCGGGCAGAACACTGAAGCTTTCTTT. Translating it yields CASSFGQNTEAFF. V usage is TRBV12-3 or TRBV12-4 and J usage is TRBJ1-1; D is uncertain. With 3 bases removed from V and 1 base from J, the gap between germline ends came to 6 bases. The CDR3 has 13 residues.

The rearrangement joins TRBV12-3 or TRBV12-4 to TRBJ1-2; weak D call: TRBD1 (6 bases). The CDR3 spans 13 residues. Trimming took 6 bases from V and 8 from J, leaving 16 bases between them. This chain's CDR3 is CASSSLGALGYTF. The CDR3 DNA reads as TGTGCCAGCAGCTCTTTGGGGGCACTCGGCTACACCTTC.

The rearrangement links TRBV10-3 to TRBJ2-7, with D unresolved. V lost 6 bases and J 7 bases, leaving 10 bases between the germline ends. Per germline, CDR1 ENHRY and CDR2 SYGVKD. The CDR3 totals 11 residues. The chain's CDR3 is CAISPHREQYF. Here the CDR3 DNA reads TGTGCCATCAGCCCACATCGTGAGCAGTACTTC.

The chain recombines TRBV3-1 (or the pseudogene TRBV3-2) with TRBJ1-2, with 7 bases matching TRBD1. Per the germline V gene, CDR1 is LGHDT and CDR2 is YNNKEL (reference sequence). V lost 4 bases, J lost 4 bases, and 3 bases stayed unmatched. The CDR3 spans 13 residues. CDR3 DNA sequence: TGTGCCAGCAGCCTACAGGGGCTCTATGGCTACACCTTC. It is translated as CASSLQGLYGYTF.

This sequence joins TRBV6-5 and TRBJ2-5; D unresolved. Germline CDR1 is MNHEY and CDR2 is SVGAGI. CDR3 length: 10 residues. V lost 8 bases and J 8 bases, leaving 9 bases between the germline ends. In DNA, the CDR3 is TGTGCCAGCGCCCGGGTAACCCAGTACTTC. This encodes CASARVTQYF.

The rearrangement joins TRBV6-5 to TRBJ1-2; D uncertain. The V end was cut by 4 bases, the J end by 4 bases, with 10 bases between. This CDR3 is built from 13 residues. The germline V gene encodes CDR1 MNHEY and CDR2 SVGAGI. CDR3 in DNA: TGTGCCAGCAGTTCGTCGGGCGTCTATGGCTACACCTTC. It encodes CASSSSGVYGYTF.

The CDR3 DNA follows: TGCGCCAGCAGCTTGGGGACGGGGATCCCCTACGAGCAGTACTTC. It encodes CASSLGTGIPYEQYF. The chain couples TRBV5-1 to TRBJ2-7; TRBD2 is a possible D gene (5 bases). The V end lost 0 bases, the J end lost 2 bases, and 12 bases lay between the germline ends. Germline V gives CDR1 SGHRS, CDR2 YFSETQ. This CDR3 contains 15 residues.

The rearrangement joins TRBV7-3 to TRBJ1-1; D unresolved. V was clipped by 3 bases and J by 2 bases, with 13 bases between them. This CDR3 has 15 amino acids. Looked up from germline, CDR1 is SGHTA and CDR2 is FQGTGA. CDR3 region: CASSLGYGRNTEAFF. The CDR3 coding sequence is TGTGCCAGCAGCTTGGGGTACGGCAGAAACACTGAAGCTTTCTTT.

The chain couples TRBV7-6 to TRBJ1-1; D ambiguous. Trimming removed 4 bases at V and 5 bases at J, with 11 bases between. Germline CDR1 and CDR2: SGHVS and FNYEAQ. This CDR3 comprises 13 residues. This CDR3 reads CASSSDQTTEAFF. CDR3 bases: TGTGCCAGCAGCTCCGATCAAACGACTGAAGCTTTCTTT.

The V call is TRBV6-5, the J call TRBJ2-7, with D possibly matching TRBD2 (6 bases). This CDR3 is built from 16 residues. Germline CDR1 reads MNHEY; CDR2 reads SVGAGI. With 4 bases removed from V and 1 base from J, the gap between germline ends came to 17 bases. CDR3 sequence: CASSSPRSGLSYEQYF. CDR3 DNA: TGTGCCAGCAGTTCCCCGAGGAGCGGGCTGTCCTACGAGCAGTACTTC.

V gene TRBV3-1 (or the pseudogene TRBV3-2) combines with J gene TRBJ2-1, with 13 bases that match TRBD2. V lost 4 bases to trimming and J lost 1 base; unmatched junction nucleotides: 4. This CDR3 spans 17 amino acids. Germline values: CDR1 LGHDT, CDR2 YNNKEL (reference sequence). The CDR3 loop reads CASSPRTSGGSYNEQFF. CDR3 coding DNA: TGTGCCAGCAGCCCTAGGACTAGCGGGGGATCCTACAATGAGCAGTTCTTC.

V gene TRBV5-4 combines with J gene TRBJ2-1; TRBD2 matches 8 bases. The CDR3 runs 14 residues. Trimming at V came to 3 bases and at J to 8 bases, leaving 7 bases not matched to a gene. From germline, CDR1 is SGHNT and CDR2 YYREEE (reference sequence). CDR3: CASSSGLVLYEQFF. DNA of the CDR3: TGTGCCAGCAGCTCGGGACTAGTATTGTATGAGCAGTTCTTC.

This clone turned up a few times. The chain is built from TRBV7-9 and TRBJ1-1; maybe TRBD1 (5 bases). Trimming cost V 4 bases and J 2 bases, with 11 bases left between them. In germline, CDR1 is SEHNR, CDR2 FQNEAQ (reference sequence). CDR3 length: 14 residues. CDR3 sequence (DNA): TGTGCCAGCAGCTCGGGGCAGGGTAACACTGAAGCTTTCTTT. Translating gives CASSSGQGNTEAFF.

The rearrangement uses TRBV7-9 and TRBJ2-7; D not certain. The CDR3 has 14 amino acids. The V gene's germline CDR1 is SEHNR and CDR2 FQNEAQ (reference sequence). Trimming shortened V by 1 base and J by 0 bases, and 7 bases separated the two germline ends. CDR3 nucleotide sequence: TGTGCCAGCAGCTTAGGGGTGAGCTCCTACGAGCAGTACTTC. This codes for CASSLGVSSYEQYF.

The chain recombines TRBV29-1 with TRBJ1-1; D uncertain. Trimming left V 4 bases short and J 0 bases short, with 9 bases between. The CDR3 contains 13 residues. Germline V gene lookup returns CDR1 SQVTM and CDR2 ANQGSEA. In nucleotides, the CDR3 is TGCAGCGTTGGCAGACTAATGAACACTGAAGCTTTCTTT. Amino acid sequence: CSVGRLMNTEAFF.

J is TRBJ1-5 and V is TRBV30; 12 bases line up with TRBD1. This CDR3 has 13 amino acids. Trimming cost V 5 bases and J 7 bases; bases outside gene matches: 3. Per the germline V gene, CDR1 is GTSNPN and CDR2 is SVGIG (reference sequence). Written as DNA, the CDR3 is TGTGCCTGGGGGGACAGGGGGCGGCAGCCCCAGCATTTT. It encodes CAWGDRGRQPQHF.

The chain links TRBV11-2 to TRBJ2-2; D is undetermined. This CDR3 has 11 residues. CDR1 and CDR2 (germline): SGHAT, FQNNGV. The ends were cut back, 5 bases at V and 10 bases at J, with 8 bases in the middle. CDR3 coding DNA: TGTGCCAGCAGCCCCCGTGCGGAGCTGTTTTTT. This codes for CASSPRAELFF. The whole variable domain, remainder taken from reference TRBV11-2 and TRBJ2-2, is EAGVAQSPRYKIIEKRQSVAFWCNPISGHATLYWYQQILGQGPKLLIQFQNNGVVDDSQLPKDRFSAERLKGVDSTLKIQPAKLEDSAVYLCASSPRAELFFGEGSRLTVL.

The chain combines TRBV3-1 (or the pseudogene TRBV3-2) with TRBJ2-3; D is perhaps TRBD2 (5 bases). CDR1 is LGHDT and CDR2 is YNNKEL in the germline V gene (reference sequence). V gave up 1 base and J gave up 4 bases, with 9 bases separating them. The length of the CDR3 is 14 residues. The CDR3 reads CASSQGGRADTQYF. The CDR3, as DNA: TGTGCCAGCAGCCAAGGAGGGAGAGCAGATACGCAGTATTTT.

The rearrangement links TRBV18 to TRBJ1-1, with D perhaps TRBD1 (5 bases). The CDR3 spans 14 residues. Germline values: CDR1 KGHSH, CDR2 LQKENI. Trimming stripped 2 bases from V and 1 base from J, with 8 bases between. The CDR3 protein is CASSPRGGNTEAFF. The CDR3 coding sequence is TGTGCCAGCTCACCAAGGGGAGGGAACACTGAAGCTTTCTTT.

This chain joins TRBV30 and TRBJ2-2; TRBD2 matches at 10 bases. The CDR3 loop spans 15 amino acids. CDR1 is GTSNPN, CDR2 SVGIG, per germline (reference sequence). Germline trimming cut 3 bases from V and 1 base from J; bases unmatched to any gene: 2. CDR3 DNA: TGTGCCTGGAGACGACTAGCGGGGAACACCGGGGAGCTGTTTTTT. Translated, it gives CAWRRLAGNTGELFF. The full variable domain, rest sourced from reference TRBV30 and TRBJ2-2, is SQTIHQWPATLVQPVGSPLSLECTVEGTSNPNLYWYRQAAGRGLQLLFYSVGIGQISSEVPQNLSASRPQDRQFILSSKKLLLSDSGFYLCAWRRLAGNTGELFFGEGSRLTVL.